Below are 30 T cell receptor beta chains sequenced from a single sample in a study of T-cell memory formation after mild COVID-19. TCRdb reprocessed the 5' RACE reads via MiXCR and lists one record per CDR3 protein. The sample contains around 29,000 distinct CDR3 sequences, 9.5% to 15% of which appear only once. The sequencing sample was made of PBMCs or a T cell subset sorted from them (not recorded which). The receptors come from an adult woman who had mild COVID-19 (a few samples of this study predate the infection). Cell type and time point are not known.

This clonotype was recorded many times. The rearrangement uses TRBV30 and TRBJ2-2, with D perhaps assigned TRBD1 or TRBD2 (5 bases each). In germline, CDR1 is GTSNPN, CDR2 SVGIG (reference sequence). Trimming removed 8 bases at V and 5 bases at J, with 21 bases between. The CDR3 sequence is 15 residues long. In DNA form, the CDR3 reads TGTGCCCTCACACATCCGGGACCGGGTACCGGGGAGCTGTTTTTT. Translating it yields CALTHPGPGTGELFF.

This clonotype was seen repeatedly, ten times or more. The chain has TRBV6-2 or TRBV6-3 and TRBJ2-1; D is perhaps TRBD2 (5 bases). The CDR3 has 15 amino acids. CDR1 and CDR2 (germline): MNHEY, SVGEGT. Trimming cost V 2 bases and J 0 bases, with 8 bases left between them. CDR3 sequence reads: CASSYTEGSYNEQFF. For the CDR3, the DNA is TGTGCCAGCAGTTACACAGAGGGCTCCTACAATGAGCAGTTCTTC.

There are many counts of this clonotype. This chain links TRBV5-5 with TRBJ2-1; 15 bases fit TRBD2. The CDR3 contains 18 residues. The J segment lost 3 bases and the V segment lost 7 bases, leaving 11 bases of the junction unmatched. In germline, CDR1 is SGHKS, CDR2 YYEKEE (reference sequence). CDR3 sequence reads: CASHAGLAGGLGYNEQFF. The CDR3 region has the DNA TGTGCCAGCCATGCTGGACTAGCGGGGGGGCTTGGCTACAATGAGCAGTTCTTC.

Ten or more counts support this clonotype. This sequence joins TRBV28 and TRBJ2-7; TRBD2 matches at 9 bases. Germline assignment: CDR1 MDHEN and CDR2 SYDVKM. The V and J ends lost 5 bases and 6 bases, in that order; junction bases with no gene match: 14. This CDR3 contains 16 residues. The chain's CDR3 is CASSTFSGRTLAEQYF. In DNA, the CDR3 is TGTGCCAGCAGTACATTTAGCGGGAGAACCCTGGCCGAGCAGTACTTC.

The chain combines TRBV12-3 or TRBV12-4 with TRBJ1-1, with 7 bases lining up with TRBD1. The V segment lost 6 bases and the J segment 1 base; nucleotides outside the gene matches: 5. The CDR3 runs 14 residues. CDR3: CASREQGRNTEAFF. DNA for the CDR3: TGTGCCAGCAGGGAACAGGGGCGGAACACTGAAGCTTTCTTT.

This chain uses TRBV4-2 with TRBJ1-2; unclear D gene. Trimming shortened V by 0 bases and J by 8 bases, and 4 bases separated the two germline ends. This CDR3 comprises 11 residues. CDR1 is LGHNA and CDR2 is YNFKEQ in the germline V gene. The CDR3 sequence is CASSQEAGYTF. The CDR3 region has the DNA TGTGCCAGCAGCCAAGAAGCAGGCTACACCTTC.

The table lists this clonotype with many counts. The V gene is TRBV7-2, the J gene TRBJ2-1; 11 bases agree with TRBD2. The CDR3 sequence is 17 residues long. The junction had 7 bases not matched to a gene; V was cut back by 5 bases and J by 1 base. CDR1 and CDR2 from the germline V gene are SGHTA and FQGNSA. The CDR3 bases are TGTGCCAGCAGCCTCGGGACTAGCGGTTTTTCCTACAATGAGCAGTTCTTC. Protein: CASSLGTSGFSYNEQFF.

The rearrangement links TRBV6-6 to TRBJ2-1, with 12 bases that match TRBD2. V lost 5 bases, J lost 5 bases, and 7 bases stayed unmatched. Germline CDR1 and CDR2: MNHNY and SVGAGI (reference sequence). The CDR3 runs to 16 residues. This chain's CDR3 is CASSDGASGGDNEQFF. The CDR3 region has the DNA TGTGCCAGCAGTGACGGGGCTAGCGGGGGGGACAATGAGCAGTTCTTC.

This clonotype came up many times. V usage is TRBV6-6 and J usage is TRBJ2-1; D gene uncertain. Trimming removed 1 base at V and 3 bases at J, with 1 base between. Germline-derived CDR1 and CDR2 are MNHNY and SVGAGI (reference sequence). This CDR3 region has 12 residues. This CDR3 is CASSYFYNEQFF. The CDR3 nucleotides are TGTGCCAGCAGTTACTTCTACAATGAGCAGTTCTTC.

In this sample, this clonotype turned up many times. V usage is TRBV7-6 and J usage is TRBJ1-1; D might be TRBD1 (5 bases). Germline CDR1 SGHVS, CDR2 FNYEAQ. V dropped 5 bases and J dropped 1 base, with 11 bases sitting between them. The CDR3 covers 14 residues. CDR3 loop: CASSPGVRNTEAFF. In nucleotides, the CDR3 is TGTGCCAGCAGCCCGGGGGTAAGGAACACTGAAGCTTTCTTT.

By frequency in the sample, this clonotype is medium-sized. The gene calls are TRBV5-1 and TRBJ2-5, with unresolved D. V was trimmed by 0 bases and J by 2 bases, leaving 8 bases between them. CDR3 length equals 14 residues. CDR1 and CDR2 from the germline V gene are SGHRS and YFSETQ. CDR3 sequence (DNA): TGCGCCAGCAGCTTGGCTGGTAGTCAAGAGACCCAGTACTTC. Translated: CASSLAGSQETQYF.

This clonotype has a count of ten or more. This sequence joins TRBV20-1 and TRBJ2-7; TRBD1 aligns across 8 bases. This CDR3 spans 14 amino acids. Germline CDR1 is DFQATT and CDR2 is SNEGSKA (reference sequence). V lost 1 base and J lost 3; bases outside the gene matches: 5. CDR3 residues: CSARADREIYEQYF. In DNA, the CDR3 is TGCAGTGCTAGAGCGGACAGGGAGATCTACGAGCAGTACTTC.

This clonotype has ten or more counts. The genes are TRBV6-6 and TRBJ2-7; 7 nucleotides align to TRBD2. Germline values: CDR1 MNHNY, CDR2 SVGAGI (reference sequence). With 6 bases clipped from V and 4 bases from J, the junction kept 9 bases outside the gene matches. This CDR3 has 14 residues. CDR3 protein: CASSLREGVYEQYF. The CDR3 coding sequence is TGTGCCAGCAGCCTCAGGGAGGGAGTTTACGAGCAGTACTTC.

This clonotype was recorded at least ten times. The V gene is TRBV6-1, the J gene TRBJ2-7; D is undetermined. V was clipped by 4 bases and J by 4 bases, with 11 bases between them. Germline CDR1 reads MNHNS; CDR2 reads SASEGT. This CDR3 comprises 13 residues. The CDR3 loop reads CASSVWNRYEQYF. The CDR3 coding sequence is TGTGCCAGCAGTGTCTGGAACAGATACGAGCAGTACTTC.

By share of the sample, this clonotype is medium-sized. V gene TRBV12-3 or TRBV12-4 combines with J gene TRBJ2-7; D uncertain. The CDR3 totals 13 residues. V was cut by 5 bases and J by 3 bases, with 11 bases left in between. CDR3 residues: CASSLTRYYEQYF. DNA of the CDR3: TGTGCCAGCAGTCTTACAAGATACTACGAGCAGTACTTC.

This clonotype was picked up many times. The V and J genes are TRBV7-3 and TRBJ2-2, with a tentative D call TRBD2 (5 bases). V lost 2 bases and J 2 bases, leaving 9 bases between the germline ends. The CDR3 extends over 15 amino acids. Germline values: CDR1 SGHTA, CDR2 FQGTGA. The CDR3 sequence: CASSLLTTNTGELFF. In nucleotides, the CDR3 is TGTGCCAGCAGCTTATTGACTACCAACACCGGGGAGCTGTTTTTT.

This chain joins TRBV4-2 and TRBJ2-5, with 13 nucleotides matching TRBD2. J was trimmed by 4 bases and V by 0 bases; bases with no gene match: 5. The V gene's germline CDR1 is LGHNA and CDR2 YNFKEQ. CDR3 size: 17 residues. DNA for the CDR3: TGTGCCAGCAGCCAAGACTGGACTAGCGGGAGAGGAGAGACCCAGTACTTC. Amino acid sequence: CASSQDWTSGRGETQYF.

This clonotype was seen repeatedly, ten times or more. As DNA, the CDR3 is TGTGCCAGCAGTAACCAAGACTGGGGATACGAGCAGTACTTC. Amino acid sequence: CASSNQDWGYEQYF. The chain joins TRBV12-3 or TRBV12-4 to TRBJ2-7, with D uncertain. V was shortened by 5 bases and J by 4 bases, with 15 bases between the two germline ends. The CDR3 runs to 14 residues.

The chain couples TRBV7-9 to TRBJ2-7; no definite D call. The CDR3 totals 11 residues. V was shortened by 11 bases and J by 2 bases, with 10 bases between the two germline ends. Germline values: CDR1 SEHNR, CDR2 FQNEAQ (reference sequence). The CDR3 DNA reads TGTGCCGCTGGGCTAGCCTACGAGCAGTACTTC. Translated, it gives CAAGLAYEQYF.

This clonotype is medium-sized within its sample. The chain recombines TRBV5-1 with TRBJ2-1; no clear D gene. The V gene lost 0 bases and the J gene lost 4 bases, with 11 bases spanning the gap. Germline V lookup: CDR1 SGHRS, CDR2 YFSETQ. The CDR3 sequence is 15 residues long. The CDR3 loop is CASSLAGSSYNEQFF. The CDR3 DNA sequence: TGCGCCAGCAGCTTGGCAGGATCTAGTTACAATGAGCAGTTCTTC.

At least ten counts were recorded for this clonotype. J is TRBJ2-3 and V is TRBV6-4; the match to TRBD2 covers 7 bases. After removal of 5 bases from V and 1 base from J, the junction contained 9 bases not matched to a gene. The CDR3 runs to 16 residues. CDR1 and CDR2 (germline): MRHNA, SNTAGT. The CDR3 DNA sequence: TGTGCCAGCAGTTCCTCCGGGACTAAAGGCACAGATACGCAGTATTTT. Its translation is CASSSSGTKGTDTQYF.

This clonotype was seen many times. The V and J genes are TRBV7-3 and TRBJ2-1, with D perhaps TRBD1 (5 bases). Germline CDR1 is SGHTA and CDR2 is FQGTGA. V dropped 5 bases and J dropped 2 bases, with 22 bases sitting between them. The CDR3 is 18 amino acids. DNA for the CDR3: TGTGCCAGCAGCCTAAACCTCCCAGGGCCCAAACCCTACAATGAGCAGTTCTTC. It translates to CASSLNLPGPKPYNEQFF.

At least ten counts were recorded for this clonotype. The V and J genes are TRBV14 and TRBJ2-7; D is unresolved. Germline V CDR1 and CDR2: SGHDN, FVKESK. The length of the CDR3 is 13 residues. Trimming removed 2 bases at V and 3 bases at J, with 8 bases between. CDR3 sequence (DNA): TGTGCCAGCAGCCAATCGCTGGACTACGAGCAGTACTTC. Amino acids: CASSQSLDYEQYF. The variable domain in full, with the rest retrieved from reference TRBV14 and TRBJ2-7, is EAGVTQFPSHSVIEKGQTVTLRCDPISGHDNLYWYRRVMGKEIKFLLHFVKESKQDESGMPNNRFLAERTGGTYSTLKVQPAELEDSGVYFCASSQSLDYEQYFGPGTRLTVT.

The chain recombines TRBV7-2 with TRBJ2-1; D uncertain. The germline gives CDR1 SGHTA, CDR2 FQGNSA. The ends were cut back, 2 bases at V and 3 bases at J, with 14 bases in the middle. The CDR3 is 16 amino acids. This chain's CDR3 is CASSLFGRLYYNEQFF. CDR3 in DNA: TGTGCCAGCAGCTTATTTGGTAGGCTCTACTACAATGAGCAGTTCTTC. Using reference TRBV7-2 and TRBJ2-1 for the parts outside the CDR3, the full variable domain is GAGVSQSPSNKVTEKGKDVELRCDPISGHTALYWYRQSLGQGLEFLIYFQGNSAPDKSGLPSDRFSAERTGGSVSTLTIQRTQQEDSAVYLCASSLFGRLYYNEQFFGPGTRLTVL.

This clonotype was found a few times. The chain recombines TRBV2 with TRBJ2-5; TRBD1 is a possible D gene (5 bases). CDR1 and CDR2 (germline): SNHLY, FYNNEI. Trimming removed 1 base from V and 0 bases from J, with 12 bases in between. The CDR3 covers 16 residues. CDR3 sequence (DNA): TGTGCCAGCAGTGAAGAGGGGTCCTTGTACCAAGAGACCCAGTACTTC. Its translation: CASSEEGSLYQETQYF.

This clonotype was detected many times. V is TRBV7-2 and J is TRBJ2-7, with D possibly being TRBD1 (6 bases). The germline V gene encodes CDR1 SGHTA and CDR2 FQGNSA. Trimming removed 5 bases from V and 5 bases from J, with 22 bases in between. This CDR3 spans 16 amino acids. The CDR3 nucleotides are TGTGCCAGCAGCATCTCCCCGGGGCAGGGGTCCCACGAGCAGTACTTC. As protein: CASSISPGQGSHEQYF. Variable domain in full (rest from reference TRBV7-2 and TRBJ2-7): GAGVSQSPSNKVTEKGKDVELRCDPISGHTALYWYRQSLGQGLEFLIYFQGNSAPDKSGLPSDRFSAERTGGSVSTLTIQRTQQEDSAVYLCASSISPGQGSHEQYFGPGTRLTVT.

This clonotype has at least ten counts. The V gene is TRBV4-1, the J gene TRBJ2-2, with unresolved D. Germline CDR1 is MGHRA and CDR2 is YSYEKL. V lost 1 base, J lost 1 base, and 16 bases lay in between. This CDR3 region has 18 residues. Here the CDR3 reads CASSQVSAKKGNTGELFF. The CDR3 region has the DNA TGCGCCAGCAGCCAAGTTTCAGCGAAGAAAGGGAACACCGGGGAGCTGTTTTTT.

At least ten counts were recorded for this clonotype. The chain uses TRBV11-2 and TRBJ1-3, with D tentatively TRBD1 (6 bases). V lost 5 bases to trimming and J lost 0 bases, with 14 bases between them. CDR1 is SGHAT and CDR2 is FQNNGV in the germline V gene. There are 16 residues in the CDR3. The CDR3 sequence: CASSKQTGSSGNTIYF. Written as DNA, the CDR3 is TGTGCCAGCAGCAAACAGACAGGCTCCTCTGGAAACACCATATATTTT.

This clonotype was counted many times. CDR3 DNA sequence: TGTGCCAGCAGCCCCCTTCTGACGGGACAGGGAGACGATGGCTACACCTTC. Translated, it gives CASSPLLTGQGDDGYTF. The chain couples TRBV12-3 or TRBV12-4 to TRBJ1-2; 9 nucleotides align to TRBD1. Unmatched junction bases numbered 17, after V lost 6 bases and J lost 6 bases. The CDR3 has 17 amino acids.

This clonotype was recorded at least ten times. The rearrangement joins TRBV5-1 to TRBJ2-3; D may be TRBD1 (6 bases). CDR3 length: 15 residues. CDR1 SGHRS and CDR2 YFSETQ come from the germline V gene. With 7 bases removed from V and 3 bases from J, the gap between germline ends came to 18 bases. The chain's CDR3 is CASRTRGTGTDTQYF. The CDR3 coding sequence is TGCGCCAGCCGAACAAGGGGAACAGGGACAGATACGCAGTATTTT.